Each of the 7 T cell receptor beta chains below was sequenced from the same sample in a study of cytomegalovirus exposure and HLA in healthy donors. Primers: 60 Vbeta forward and 13 Jbeta reverse. Data came from immunoSEQ multiplex PCR; TCRdb stores just in-frame clones and leaves some out. The table includes about 130,000 clones, about 80% detected once. Sequenced input: PBMCs. Every receptor here comes from a woman aged 45-60 years in good health and CMV-seronegative.

The rearrangement links TRBV9 to TRBJ2-1; TRBD2 agrees at 8 bases. The ends lost 4 bases at V and 3 bases at J; junction bases unmatched: 12. Germline V CDR1 and CDR2: SGDLS, YYNGEE. The CDR3 consists of 17 residues. CDR3 sequence reads: CASSYAREVGIYNEQFF. The CDR3 nucleotides read TGTGCCAGCAGCTACGCGCGGGAGGTCGGGATCTACAATGAGCAGTTCTTC.

V gene TRBV7-3 combines with J gene TRBJ2-3; TRBD1 aligns across 12 bases. CDR3 length: 14 amino acids. V gave up 5 bases and J gave up 4 bases; unmatched junction bases: 1. Germline V gives CDR1 SGHTA, CDR2 FQGTGA. The CDR3 reads CASSGTGGPDTQYF. The CDR3 coding sequence is TGTGCCAGCAGCGGGACAGGGGGCCCAGATACGCAGTATTTT.

The CDR3 protein is CASSLFTGELFF. The CDR3 region has the DNA TGTGCCAGCAGCCTATTTACCGGGGAGCTGTTTTTT. The chain couples TRBV5-4 to TRBJ2-2; D is undetermined. The length of the CDR3 is 12 residues. Trimming shortened V by 4 bases and J by 5 bases, and 6 bases separated the two germline ends. Germline V gene lookup returns CDR1 SGHNT and CDR2 YYREEE (reference sequence).

This clone came up a few times. The gene calls are TRBV4-1 and TRBJ1-5; 8 bases line up with TRBD1. V lost 4 bases and J lost 5; bases outside the gene matches: 1. The length of the CDR3 is 13 residues. Germline V gene lookup returns CDR1 MGHRA and CDR2 YSYEKL. CDR3: CASSPTGDQPQHF. The CDR3 nucleotides are TGCGCCAGCAGCCCGACAGGGGATCAGCCCCAGCATTTT.

The genes are TRBV4-3 and TRBJ1-2, with D perhaps TRBD1 (6 bases). CDR3 length: 15 amino acids. V lost 0 bases, J lost 3 bases, and 11 bases lay in between. Per germline, CDR1 LGHNA and CDR2 YSLEER. The CDR3 DNA reads TGCGCCAGCAGCCAAGATCCGCGGGGGCACTATGGCTACACCTTC. Translating gives CASSQDPRGHYGYTF.

The chain combines TRBV4-3 with TRBJ2-1, with D maybe TRBD1 (6 bases). The length of the CDR3 is 15 residues. Germline values: CDR1 LGHNA, CDR2 YSLEER. Deletions cut 1 base from V and 5 bases from J, with 12 bases between. CDR3 sequence reads: CASSQVQGLDNEQFF. The CDR3 coding sequence is TGCGCCAGCAGCCAAGTACAGGGCTTAGACAATGAGCAGTTCTTC.

The rearrangement joins TRBV19 to TRBJ2-1, with D hard to call. Germline loops: CDR1 LNHDA, CDR2 SQIVND (reference sequence). There are 14 residues in the CDR3. The V end was cut by 6 bases, the J end by 0 bases, with 9 bases between. This CDR3 reads CASSTVSSYNEQFF. DNA of the CDR3: TGTGCCAGTAGCACAGTGAGCTCCTACAATGAGCAGTTCTTC.